This TCR beta chain was documented in a study of blood T cell repertoires in COVID-19. Across the whole study: PBMCs, B-cell-depleted T cells, or T cells provided the cDNA or gDNA that made up the material.

There are 15 residues in the CDR3. Germline CDR1 and CDR2: SGHTA and FQGNSA. The ends were cut back, 5 bases at V and 5 bases at J, with 13 bases in the middle. Cohort allocation depended upon clinical history that participants reported. As processed by the authors: Reference gene primer amplification gave estimated nucleated cell counts. Method: immunoSEQ multiplex PCR; TCRdb's copy keeps in-frame clones and lacks some. V, J and clone size were drawn from that table, and D and trimming were deduced from the DNA. The repertoire holds 190,000 or so clones, with 90% as singletons. Sequencing was carried out using PBMCs or T cells enriched from blood (not recorded which). The chain is built from TRBV7-2 and TRBJ1-6, with TRBD1 as a possible D gene (6 bases). The receptor was isolated from a man aged 25 to 40 who had recovered from COVID-19. The CDR3 here is CASSTPGHNNSPLHF. For the CDR3, the DNA is TGTGCCAGCAGCACACCGGGACACAATAATTCACCCCTCCACTTT.